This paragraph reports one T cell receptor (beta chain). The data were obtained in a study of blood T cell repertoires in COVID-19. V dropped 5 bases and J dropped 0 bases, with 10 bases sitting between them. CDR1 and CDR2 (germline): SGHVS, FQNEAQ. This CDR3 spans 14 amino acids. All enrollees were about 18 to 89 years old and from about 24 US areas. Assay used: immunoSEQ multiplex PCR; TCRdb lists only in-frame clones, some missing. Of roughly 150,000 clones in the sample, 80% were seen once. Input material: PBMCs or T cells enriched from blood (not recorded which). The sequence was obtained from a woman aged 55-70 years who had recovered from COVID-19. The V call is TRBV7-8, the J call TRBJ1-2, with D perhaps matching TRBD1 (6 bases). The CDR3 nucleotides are TGTGCCAGCAGCCCACAGGGATCTAACTATGGCTACACCTTC. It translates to CASSPQGSNYGYTF. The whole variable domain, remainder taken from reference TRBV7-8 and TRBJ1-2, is GAGVSQSPRYKVAKRGQDVALRCDPISGHVSLFWYQQALGQGPEFLTYFQNEAQLDKSGLPSDRFFAERPEGSVSTLKIQRTQQEDSAVYLCASSPQGSNYGYTFGSGTRLTVV.